The 14 T cell receptor beta chains reported below all come from one sample, sequenced in a study of lymphopenia after photon versus proton radiotherapy. This table comes from immunoSEQ multiplex PCR, and its TCRdb copy is limited to in-frame clones, with some not included. The table shows around 150,000 clones, with approximately 90% occurring only once. The input for sequencing was peripheral blood, taken from a patient treated with photon-based radiotherapy. Source of these receptors: a man aged 50 to 59 with gastric cancer.

The chain links TRBV13 to TRBJ2-5, with D maybe TRBD1 (6 bases). Per the germline V gene, CDR1 is PRHDT and CDR2 is FYEKMQ (reference sequence). The ends were cut back, 5 bases at V and 5 bases at J, with 18 bases in the middle. The CDR3 has 15 residues. This chain's CDR3 is CASSHNTGSTETQYF. CDR3 coding DNA: TGTGCCAGCAGCCATAATACAGGGAGTACGGAGACCCAGTACTTC. Together with reference TRBV13 and TRBJ2-5, the CDR3 gives the full variable domain: AAGVIQSPRHLIKEKRETATLKCYPIPRHDTVYWYQQGPGQDPQFLISFYEKMQSDKGSIPDRFSAQQFSDYHSELNMSSLELGDSALYFCASSHNTGSTETQYFGPGTRLLVL.

This clone appeared once. The chain is built from TRBV27 and TRBJ2-7; D not certain. Between the trimmed V and J ends, which lost 2 bases and 0 bases, there was a span of 8 bases. The CDR3 totals 14 residues. Germline CDR1 and CDR2: MNHEY and SMNVEV (reference sequence). Written as DNA, the CDR3 is TGTGCCAGCAGTTTAAGTCCAGGCTCCTACGAGCAGTACTTC. It specifies CASSLSPGSYEQYF.

The chain recombines TRBV5-4 with TRBJ2-7; 9 bases fit TRBD2. V was pared by 4 bases and J by 3 bases, with 8 bases of the junction left unmatched. This CDR3 is built from 15 residues. CDR1 is SGHNT and CDR2 is YYREEE in the germline V gene (reference sequence). The CDR3 nucleotides read TGTGCCAGCAGCCCGGGCGGGGGGGTATTCTACGAGCAGTACTTC. Its translation is CASSPGGGVFYEQYF. Together with reference TRBV5-4 and TRBJ2-7, the CDR3 gives the full variable domain: ETGVTQSPTHLIKTRGQQVTLRCSSQSGHNTVSWYQQALGQGPQFIFQYYREEENGRGNFPPRFSGLQFPNYSSELNVNALELDDSALYLCASSPGGGVFYEQYFGPGTRLTVT.

The rearrangement uses TRBV18 and TRBJ2-2; 13 bases are shared with TRBD2. The CDR3 has 15 amino acids. The trim removed 5 bases at V and 6 bases at J, leaving 3 bases unmatched. Germline CDR1 reads KGHSH; CDR2 reads LQKENI. CDR3 sequence: CASSGLAGAPGELFF. The CDR3 nucleotides read TGTGCCAGCTCAGGACTAGCGGGAGCTCCCGGGGAGCTGTTTTTT.

V and J are TRBV6-4 and TRBJ2-7; D is undetermined. In germline, CDR1 is MRHNA, CDR2 SNTAGT. The V gene lost 9 bases and the J gene lost 3 bases, with 15 bases spanning the gap. CDR3 length: 13 residues. For the CDR3, the DNA is TGTGCCAGTAGTAGCCGGGTTGGCTACGAGCAGTACTTC. Translation gives CASSSRVGYEQYF.

The chain recombines TRBV12-2 with TRBJ1-5; the table gives TRBD1 as D, unverified against the DNA. TRBV12-2 is recorded as a pseudogene. This CDR3 is 14 amino acids long. The CDR3 DNA is TGTGCAAGTCCCGAGCTGGACAGGAATCAGCCCCAGCATTTT. Its translation is CASPELDRNQPQHF.

The chain links TRBV5-6 to TRBJ2-1; weak D call: TRBD1 (6 bases). V shed 2 bases and J shed 4 bases, with 16 bases lying between them. Germline lookup yields CDR1 SGHDT and CDR2 YYEEEE. This CDR3 is built from 16 residues. CDR3 loop: CASSFSTRGKYNEQFF. CDR3 coding DNA: TGTGCCAGCAGCTTTTCGACCAGGGGAAAGTACAATGAGCAGTTCTTC.

V usage is TRBV18 and J usage is TRBJ2-1; D possibly uses TRBD1 or TRBD2 (5 bases each). CDR1 and CDR2 from the germline V gene are KGHSH and LQKENI. CDR3 length: 14 residues. With 2 bases removed from V and 8 bases from J, the gap between germline ends came to 13 bases. The CDR3 loop is CASSPIEPGHEQFF. The CDR3 coding sequence is TGTGCCAGCTCACCAATTGAGCCGGGGCATGAGCAGTTCTTC.

The CDR3 region is CASSPGTGGAGEKLFF. CDR3 nucleotides: TGTGCCAGCTCACCAGGGACAGGGGGCGCCGGGGAAAAACTGTTTTTT. The rearrangement uses TRBV18 and TRBJ1-4; TRBD1 agrees at 12 bases. CDR3 length: 16 residues. Losses at the gene ends were 2 bases for V and 8 bases for J; bases not matched to a gene: 6. Looked up from germline, CDR1 is KGHSH and CDR2 is LQKENI.

J is TRBJ1-2 and V is TRBV15; 7 bases match TRBD1. V lost 4 bases and J lost 4; bases outside the gene matches: 6. Looked up from germline, CDR1 is LNHNV and CDR2 is YYDKDF (reference sequence). The CDR3 sequence is 14 residues long. CDR3 in DNA: TGTGCCACCAGCACCCGGGACAGTTCCTATGGCTACACCTTC. It codes for CATSTRDSSYGYTF.

The rearrangement links TRBV6-5 to TRBJ2-1; D unclear. CDR3 length equals 15 residues. Between the trimmed V and J ends, which lost 0 bases and 6 bases, there was a span of 12 bases. CDR1 is MNHEY, CDR2 SVGAGI, per germline. CDR3 DNA sequence: TGTGCCAGCAGTTACTCGGGTGGTTCTGGCAATGAGCAGTTCTTC. It encodes CASSYSGGSGNEQFF.

The rearrangement uses TRBV6-6 and TRBJ2-2; tentative D call: TRBD2 (7 bases). Trimming shortened V by 6 bases and J by 6 bases, and 17 bases separated the two germline ends. Per the germline V gene, CDR1 is MNHNY and CDR2 is SVGAGI (reference sequence). The CDR3 has 15 residues. The CDR3 spells CASSTTGGRSGELFF. The CDR3 DNA follows: TGTGCCAGCAGCACCACGGGGGGCCGGTCCGGGGAGCTGTTTTTT.

The CDR3 reads CASSLIDEQFF. For the CDR3, the DNA is TGTGCCAGCAGCCTGATCGATGAGCAGTTCTTC. This chain connects TRBV4-2 to TRBJ2-1; no clear D gene. Trimming pared 4 bases from V and 8 bases from J, leaving 6 bases between. The CDR3 is 11 amino acids. Germline lookup yields CDR1 LGHNA and CDR2 YNFKEQ.

The chain couples TRBV19 to TRBJ2-7; D remains ambiguous. The CDR3 runs to 13 residues. V lost 3 bases, J lost 1 base, and 7 bases lay in between. Germline V CDR1 and CDR2: LNHDA, SQIVND (reference sequence). CDR3 sequence: CASSIGDSYEQYF. The CDR3 DNA reads as TGTGCCAGTAGTATTGGGGATTCCTACGAGCAGTACTTC.